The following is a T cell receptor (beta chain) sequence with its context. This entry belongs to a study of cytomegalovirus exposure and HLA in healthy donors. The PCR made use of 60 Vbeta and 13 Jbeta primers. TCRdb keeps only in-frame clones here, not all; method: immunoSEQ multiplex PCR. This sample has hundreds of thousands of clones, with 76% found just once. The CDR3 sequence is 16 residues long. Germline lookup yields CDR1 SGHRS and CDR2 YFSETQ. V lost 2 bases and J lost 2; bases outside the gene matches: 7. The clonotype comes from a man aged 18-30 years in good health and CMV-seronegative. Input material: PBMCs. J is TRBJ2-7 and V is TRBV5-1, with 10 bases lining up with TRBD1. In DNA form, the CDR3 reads TGCGCCAGCAGCTTCGCTCCGGGACAGGGGACCTACGAGCAGTACTTC. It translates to CASSFAPGQGTYEQYF.